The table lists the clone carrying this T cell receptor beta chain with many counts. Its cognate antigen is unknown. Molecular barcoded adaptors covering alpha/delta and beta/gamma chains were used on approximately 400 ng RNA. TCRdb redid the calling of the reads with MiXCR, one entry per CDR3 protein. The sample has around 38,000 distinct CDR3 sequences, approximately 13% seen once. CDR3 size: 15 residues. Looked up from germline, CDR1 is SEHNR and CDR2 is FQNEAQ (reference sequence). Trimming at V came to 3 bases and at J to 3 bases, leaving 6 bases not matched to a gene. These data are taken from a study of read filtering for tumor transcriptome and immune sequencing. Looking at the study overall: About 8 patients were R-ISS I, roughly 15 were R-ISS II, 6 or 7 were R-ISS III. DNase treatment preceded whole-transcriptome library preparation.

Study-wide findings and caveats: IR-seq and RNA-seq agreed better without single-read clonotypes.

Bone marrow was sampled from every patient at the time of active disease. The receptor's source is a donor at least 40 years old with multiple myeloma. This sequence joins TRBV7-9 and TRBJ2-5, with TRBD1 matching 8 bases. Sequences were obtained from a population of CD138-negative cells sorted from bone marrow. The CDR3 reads CASSLGTGGEETQYF. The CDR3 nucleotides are TGTGCCAGCAGCTTGGGGACAGGAGGAGAAGAGACCCAGTACTTC.